The T cell receptor (beta chain) described here comes from a study of blood T cell repertoires in COVID-19. Study in general: COVID-19 samples, acute and convalescent, were from the United States, Italy and Spain.

In the authors' methods: From reference gene primer amplification, estimates of nucleated cell counts were derived. Using immunoSEQ multiplex PCR, the repertoire was profiled, and TCRdb retains in-frame clones only, with some absent. V, J and clone size derive from that table, while D and trimming were established from the DNA sequence. The top ten clones hold 5% to 7% of a sample with under 200,000 clones, roughly 83% of them seen once. V was clipped by 7 bases and J by 5 bases, with 20 bases between them. There are 16 residues in the CDR3. The V gene's germline CDR1 is LNHDA and CDR2 SQIVND (reference sequence). Clinical history reported by participants formed the basis on which cohorts were assigned.

The V and J genes are TRBV19 and TRBJ2-2, with D possibly matching TRBD1 (7 bases). Sequencing was carried out using PBMCs or T cells enriched from blood (not recorded which). The receptor's source is a middle-aged man with acute COVID-19. For the CDR3, the DNA is TGTGCCAGTAACAGGGGCGGGACAGCCCTTACCGGGGAGCTGTTTTTT. Its translation: CASNRGGTALTGELFF.